The clone carrying this TCR beta chain was detected only a few times. Recruited during active infection, patients (from Seattle) were subsequently followed longitudinally. Per the original methods: Amplification of reference gene primers was used by the study to estimate nucleated cell counts. Produced via immunoSEQ multiplex PCR; TCRdb's table is partial and in-frame only. V and J calls and clone size are given by that table; D and trimming were obtained from the DNA. The sample includes fewer than 200,000 clones, about 83% of them seen just once. This sample is drawn from a study of blood T cell repertoires in COVID-19. The wider study: The analysed material was cDNA or gDNA that came from T cells, B-cell-depleted T cells, or PBMCs.

Sequencing was carried out using peripheral blood. The TCR was taken from a woman in her 70s with COVID-19, enrolled during active disease.

CDR3 bases: TGTGCCAGCAGCCCAGTAGCGGGGACAGATACGCAGTATTTT. This translates into CASSPVAGTDTQYF. This chain uses TRBV11-3 with TRBJ2-3; 8 positions match TRBD2. The V and J ends lost 5 bases and 3 bases, in that order; junction bases with no gene match: 4. This CDR3 has 14 residues. Germline-derived CDR1 and CDR2 are SGHNT and YENEEA.